This paragraph covers one T cell receptor beta chain sequence. Germline V gene data show CDR1 as SGHRS and CDR2 as YFSETQ. With 3 bases clipped from V and 5 bases from J, the junction kept 1 base outside the gene matches. The CDR3 is 15 residues long. This record comes from a study of CD8+CD57+ T cells in acquired aplastic anemia. Genomic DNA was employed as the template in profiling TCR beta VDJ and CDR3. From the reads, TCRdb called clonotypes with MiXCR, one entry per CDR3 protein. The sample shows around 200,000 distinct CDR3 sequences, 65% of them seen only once. CD8+CD57+ cell expansion, shown by flow cytometry, had occurred in the patients selected for sequencing.

The source is a human donor with aplastic anemia. The sequenced sample was sorted CD4+, CD8+, or CD8+CD57+ T cells (not recorded which) from PBMCs. The chain combines TRBV5-1 with TRBJ2-3; 15 nucleotides line up with TRBD2. The CDR3 nucleotides are TGCGCCAGCAGCTCGGGACTAGCGGGGGGAGATACGCAGTATTTT. It specifies CASSSGLAGGDTQYF.